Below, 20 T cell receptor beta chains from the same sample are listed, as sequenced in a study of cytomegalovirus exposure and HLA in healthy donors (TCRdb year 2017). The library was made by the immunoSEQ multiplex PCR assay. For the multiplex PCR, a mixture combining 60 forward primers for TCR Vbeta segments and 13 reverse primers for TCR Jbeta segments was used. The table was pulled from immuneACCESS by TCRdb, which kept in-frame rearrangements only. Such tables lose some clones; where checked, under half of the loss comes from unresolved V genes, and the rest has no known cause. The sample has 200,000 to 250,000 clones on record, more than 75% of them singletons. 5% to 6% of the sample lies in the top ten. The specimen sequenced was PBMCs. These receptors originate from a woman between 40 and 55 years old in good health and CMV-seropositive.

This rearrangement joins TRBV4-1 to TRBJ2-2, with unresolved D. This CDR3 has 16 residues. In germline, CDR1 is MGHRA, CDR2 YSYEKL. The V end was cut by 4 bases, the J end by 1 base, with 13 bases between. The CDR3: CASSPAPYLNTGELFF. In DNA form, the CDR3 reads TGCGCCAGCAGCCCAGCGCCGTATCTGAACACCGGGGAGCTGTTTTTT.

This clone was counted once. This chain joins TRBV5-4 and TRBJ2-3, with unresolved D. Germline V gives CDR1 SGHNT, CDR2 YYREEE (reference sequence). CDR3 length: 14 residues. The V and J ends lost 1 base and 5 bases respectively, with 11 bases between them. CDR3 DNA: TGTGCCAGCAGCTTGATAGGCAAGCGAGATACGCAGTATTTT. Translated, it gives CASSLIGKRDTQYF.

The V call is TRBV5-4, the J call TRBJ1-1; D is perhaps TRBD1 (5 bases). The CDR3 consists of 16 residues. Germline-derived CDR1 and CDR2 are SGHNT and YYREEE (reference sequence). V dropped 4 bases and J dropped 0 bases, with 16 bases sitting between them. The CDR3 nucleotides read TGTGCCAGCAGCCCGCGGGACGGCTACATGAACACTGAAGCTTTCTTT. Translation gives CASSPRDGYMNTEAFF.

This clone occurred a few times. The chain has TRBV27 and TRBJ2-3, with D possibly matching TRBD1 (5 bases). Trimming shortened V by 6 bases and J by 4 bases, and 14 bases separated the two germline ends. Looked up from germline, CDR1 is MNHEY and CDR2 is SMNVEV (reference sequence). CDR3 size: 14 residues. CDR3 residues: CASRAQGGADTQYF. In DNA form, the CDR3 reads TGTGCCAGCAGGGCCCAGGGTGGAGCAGATACGCAGTATTTT.

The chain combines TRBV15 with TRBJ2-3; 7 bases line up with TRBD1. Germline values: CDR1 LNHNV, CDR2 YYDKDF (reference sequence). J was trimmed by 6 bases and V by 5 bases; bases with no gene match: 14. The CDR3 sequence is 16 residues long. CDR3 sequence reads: CATSGNRDSFVDTQYF. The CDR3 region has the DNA TGTGCCACCAGCGGAAACCGGGACAGTTTTGTGGATACGCAGTATTTT.

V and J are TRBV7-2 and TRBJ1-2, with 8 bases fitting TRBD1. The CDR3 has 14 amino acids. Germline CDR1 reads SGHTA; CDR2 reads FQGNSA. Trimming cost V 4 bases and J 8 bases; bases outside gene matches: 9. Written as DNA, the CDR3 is TGTGCCAGCAGCTCAGGGACAGGAGGGAAAGGCTACACCTTC. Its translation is CASSSGTGGKGYTF.

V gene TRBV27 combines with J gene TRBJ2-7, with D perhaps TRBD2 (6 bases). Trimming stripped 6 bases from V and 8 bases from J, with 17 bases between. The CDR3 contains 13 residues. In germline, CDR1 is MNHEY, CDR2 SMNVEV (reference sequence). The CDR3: CASRTREGGKQYF. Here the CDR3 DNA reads TGTGCCAGCAGGACCCGCGAGGGAGGCAAGCAGTACTTC.

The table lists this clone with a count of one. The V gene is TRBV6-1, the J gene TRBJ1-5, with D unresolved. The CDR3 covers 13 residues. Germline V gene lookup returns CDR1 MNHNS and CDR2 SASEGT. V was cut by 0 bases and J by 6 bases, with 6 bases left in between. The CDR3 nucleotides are TGTGCCAGCAGTGAAGCGGAGGGTCAGCCCCAGCATTTT. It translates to CASSEAEGQPQHF.

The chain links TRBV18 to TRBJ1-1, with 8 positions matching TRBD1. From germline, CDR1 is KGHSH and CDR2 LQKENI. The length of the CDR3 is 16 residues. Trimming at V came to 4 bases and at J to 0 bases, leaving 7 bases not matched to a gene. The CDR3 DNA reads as TGTGCCAGCTCACGTCGGGACAGGAACTTGAACACTGAAGCTTTCTTT. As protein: CASSRRDRNLNTEAFF.

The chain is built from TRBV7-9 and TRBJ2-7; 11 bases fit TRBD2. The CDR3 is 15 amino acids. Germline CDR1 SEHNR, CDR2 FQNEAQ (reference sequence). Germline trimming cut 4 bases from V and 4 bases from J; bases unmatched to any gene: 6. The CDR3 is CASSSWGLAVYEQYF. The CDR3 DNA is TGTGCCAGCAGCTCCTGGGGACTAGCGGTGTACGAGCAGTACTTC.

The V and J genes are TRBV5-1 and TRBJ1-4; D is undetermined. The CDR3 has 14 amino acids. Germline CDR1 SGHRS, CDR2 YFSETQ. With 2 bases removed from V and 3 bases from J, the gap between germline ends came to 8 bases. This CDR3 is CASSLSTANEKLFF. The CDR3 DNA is TGCGCCAGCAGCTTAAGTACGGCTAATGAAAAACTGTTTTTT.

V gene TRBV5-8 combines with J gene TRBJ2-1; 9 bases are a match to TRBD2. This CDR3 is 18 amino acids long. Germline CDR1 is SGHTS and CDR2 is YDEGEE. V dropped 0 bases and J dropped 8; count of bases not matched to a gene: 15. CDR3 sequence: CASSLVRLAALPGHEQFF. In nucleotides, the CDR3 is TGTGCCAGCAGCTTGGTGAGACTAGCGGCACTTCCTGGCCATGAGCAGTTCTTC.

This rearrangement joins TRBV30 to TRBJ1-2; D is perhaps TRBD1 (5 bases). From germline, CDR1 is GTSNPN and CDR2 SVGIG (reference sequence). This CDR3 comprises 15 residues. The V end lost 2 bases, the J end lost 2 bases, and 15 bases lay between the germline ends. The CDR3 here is CAWSTEIQGNYGYTF. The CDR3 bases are TGTGCCTGGAGTACAGAGATCCAGGGCAACTATGGCTACACCTTC.

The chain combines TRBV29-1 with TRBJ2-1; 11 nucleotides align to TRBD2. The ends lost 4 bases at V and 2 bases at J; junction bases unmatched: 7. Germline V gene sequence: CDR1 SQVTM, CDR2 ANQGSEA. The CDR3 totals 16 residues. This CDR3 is CSVGQFSGRAYNEQFF. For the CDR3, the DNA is TGCAGCGTTGGCCAGTTTAGCGGGAGGGCCTACAATGAGCAGTTCTTC.

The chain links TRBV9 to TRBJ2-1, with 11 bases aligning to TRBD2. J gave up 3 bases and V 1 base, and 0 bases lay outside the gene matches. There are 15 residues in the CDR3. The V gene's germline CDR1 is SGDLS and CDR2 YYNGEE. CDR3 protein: CASSVLAGGYNEQFF. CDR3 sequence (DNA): TGTGCCAGCAGCGTACTAGCGGGGGGCTACAATGAGCAGTTCTTC.

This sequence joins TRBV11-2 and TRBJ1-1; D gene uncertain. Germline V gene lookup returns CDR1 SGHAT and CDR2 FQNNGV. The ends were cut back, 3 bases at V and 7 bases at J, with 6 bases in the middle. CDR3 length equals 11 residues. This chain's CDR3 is CASSLRDEAFF. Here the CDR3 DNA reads TGTGCCAGCAGCTTGCGAGATGAAGCTTTCTTT.

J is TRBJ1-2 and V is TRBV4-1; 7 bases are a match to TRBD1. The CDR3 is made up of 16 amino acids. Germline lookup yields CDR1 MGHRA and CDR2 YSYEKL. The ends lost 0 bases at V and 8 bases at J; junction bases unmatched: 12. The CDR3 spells CASSQDRQGPLRGYTF. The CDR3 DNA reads TGCGCCAGCAGCCAAGACAGACAGGGCCCCTTGAGGGGCTACACCTTC.

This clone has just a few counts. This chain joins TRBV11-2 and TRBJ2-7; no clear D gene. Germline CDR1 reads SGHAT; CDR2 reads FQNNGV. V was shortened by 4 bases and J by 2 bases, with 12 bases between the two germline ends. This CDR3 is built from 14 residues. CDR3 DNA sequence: TGTGCCAGCAGCTCCCGGCAGGAACCCTACGAGCAGTACTTC. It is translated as CASSSRQEPYEQYF. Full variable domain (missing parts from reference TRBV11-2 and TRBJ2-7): EAGVAQSPRYKIIEKRQSVAFWCNPISGHATLYWYQQILGQGPKLLIQFQNNGVVDDSQLPKDRFSAERLKGVDSTLKIQPAKLEDSAVYLCASSSRQEPYEQYFGPGTRLTVT.

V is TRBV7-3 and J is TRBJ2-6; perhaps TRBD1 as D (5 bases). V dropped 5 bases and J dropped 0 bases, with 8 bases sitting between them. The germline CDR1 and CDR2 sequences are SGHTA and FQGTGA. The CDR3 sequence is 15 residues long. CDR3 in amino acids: CASSIQVSGANVLTF. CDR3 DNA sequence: TGTGCCAGCAGCATACAGGTCTCTGGGGCCAACGTCCTGACTTTC.

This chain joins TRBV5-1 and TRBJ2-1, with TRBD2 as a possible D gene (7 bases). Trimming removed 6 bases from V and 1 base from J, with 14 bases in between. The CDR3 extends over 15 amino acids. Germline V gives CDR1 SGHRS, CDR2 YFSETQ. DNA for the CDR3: TGCGCCAGCATGAGGGGGGGAAGATCCTACAATGAGCAGTTCTTC. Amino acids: CASMRGGRSYNEQFF.